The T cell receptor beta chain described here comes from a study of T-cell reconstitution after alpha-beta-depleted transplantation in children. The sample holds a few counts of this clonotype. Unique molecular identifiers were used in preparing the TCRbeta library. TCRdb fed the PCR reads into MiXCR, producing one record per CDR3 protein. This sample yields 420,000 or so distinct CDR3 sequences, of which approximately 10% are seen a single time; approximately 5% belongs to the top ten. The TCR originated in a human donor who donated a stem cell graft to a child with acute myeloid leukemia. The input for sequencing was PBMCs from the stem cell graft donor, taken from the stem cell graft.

The CDR3: CASSLVQSMNTEAFF. Here the CDR3 DNA reads TGCGCCAGCAGCTTGGTACAGTCTATGAACACTGAAGCTTTCTTT. The rearrangement links TRBV5-1 to TRBJ1-1, with no clear D. V shed 0 bases and J shed 0 bases, with 9 bases lying between them. Germline CDR1 reads SGHRS; CDR2 reads YFSETQ. The CDR3 runs to 15 residues.